The 7 T cell receptor beta chains below come from one sample, sequenced in a study of CD8 T cells in ankylosing spondylitis. Each CDR3 protein is one row after TCRdb ran MiXCR on the 5' RACE reads. The data hold 250,000 or so distinct CDR3 sequences, with approximately 10% observed a single time. The sequenced material came from blood, either unsorted or a sorted T cell fraction (not recorded which). The receptors come from a male donor with ankylosing spondylitis or in good health (not recorded which).

This clonotype was detected ten times or more. The genes are TRBV25-1 and TRBJ2-5; TRBD1 matches 11 bases. Germline CDR1 and CDR2: MGHDK and SYGVNS. J was trimmed by 5 bases and V by 3 bases; bases with no gene match: 8. The CDR3 consists of 16 residues. CDR3 sequence: CASSEGGTGGFETQYF. As DNA, the CDR3 is TGTGCCAGCAGTGAGGGGGGGACAGGGGGGTTCGAGACCCAGTACTTC. The whole variable domain, remainder taken from reference TRBV25-1 and TRBJ2-5, is EADIYQTPRYLVIGTGKKITLECSQTMGHDKMYWYQQDPGMELHLIHYSYGVNSTEKGDLSSESTVSRIRTEHFPLTLESARPSHTSQYLCASSEGGTGGFETQYFGPGTRLLVL.

The table lists this clonotype with a count of one. The missing conserved phenylalanine or tryptophan at the end of this CDR3 makes a read error likely. The chain joins TRBV19 to TRBJ2-7, with 9 positions matching TRBD1. Trimming removed 10 bases from V and 5 bases from J; junction bases left unmatched: 9. Per the germline V gene, CDR1 is LNHDA and CDR2 is SQIVND (reference sequence). The CDR3 sequence is 13 residues long. CDR3 DNA: TGTGCCACTACCGGGACAGGGTTTGACGAGCAGTACTCC. Its translation: CATTGTGFDEQYS.

This clonotype was counted at least ten times. This chain uses TRBV10-3 with TRBJ2-5, with 9 bases lining up with TRBD1. Germline V gene sequence: CDR1 ENHRY, CDR2 SYGVKD. Trimming took 2 bases from V and 3 from J; bases not matched to a gene: 4. There are 15 residues in the CDR3. CDR3 DNA: TGTGCCATCAGTGAGCCCGACAGGGGGAAAGAGACCCAGTACTTC. Residues: CAISEPDRGKETQYF.

The genes are TRBV19 and TRBJ1-2, with 9 bases matching TRBD1. The CDR3 consists of 14 residues. Looked up from germline, CDR1 is LNHDA and CDR2 is SQIVND (reference sequence). The ends lost 4 bases at V and 5 bases at J; junction bases unmatched: 5. CDR3 in amino acids: CASSTDRGSYGYTF. DNA of the CDR3: TGTGCCAGTAGTACGGACAGGGGCTCATATGGCTACACCTTC.

This clonotype has a handful of counts. V gene TRBV11-1 combines with J gene TRBJ2-5; 7 nucleotides align to TRBD2. Losses at the gene ends were 2 bases for V and 1 base for J; bases not matched to a gene: 13. Per germline, CDR1 SGHAT and CDR2 FQDESV (reference sequence). The CDR3 contains 18 residues. The chain's CDR3 is CASSLSASGLGVQETQYF. The DNA of the CDR3 is TGTGCCAGCAGCTTATCCGCTAGCGGCCTAGGGGTCCAAGAGACCCAGTACTTC.

This clonotype was picked up many times. This sequence joins TRBV20-1 and TRBJ1-2, with D unresolved. This CDR3 has 12 residues. The germline V gene has CDR1 DFQATT and CDR2 SNEGSKA (reference sequence). Trimming took 6 bases from V and 4 from J, leaving 12 bases between them. The CDR3 region has the DNA TGCAGTGCCATAGACGGTACCTATGGCTACACCTTC. Amino acids: CSAIDGTYGYTF.

The table lists this clonotype with many counts. The chain has TRBV20-1 and TRBJ2-7, with D unresolved. The CDR3 loop spans 13 amino acids. CDR1 is DFQATT, CDR2 SNEGSKA, per germline (reference sequence). V lost 6 bases, J lost 2 bases, and 14 bases lay in between. In DNA form, the CDR3 reads TGCAGTGCCTTCTCGGCACAGACCTACGAGCAGTACTTC. Translated: CSAFSAQTYEQYF.